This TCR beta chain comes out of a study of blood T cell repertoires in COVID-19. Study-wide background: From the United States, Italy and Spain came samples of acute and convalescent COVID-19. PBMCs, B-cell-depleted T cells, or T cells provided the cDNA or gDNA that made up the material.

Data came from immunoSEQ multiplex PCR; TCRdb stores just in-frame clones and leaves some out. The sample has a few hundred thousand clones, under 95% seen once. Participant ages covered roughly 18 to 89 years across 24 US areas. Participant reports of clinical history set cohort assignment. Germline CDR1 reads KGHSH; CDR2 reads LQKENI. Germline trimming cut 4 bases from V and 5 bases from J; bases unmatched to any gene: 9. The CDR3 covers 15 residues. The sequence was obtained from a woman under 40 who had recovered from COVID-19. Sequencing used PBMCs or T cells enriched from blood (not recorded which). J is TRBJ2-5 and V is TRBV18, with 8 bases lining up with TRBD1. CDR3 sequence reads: CASSLWDRSGETQYF. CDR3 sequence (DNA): TGTGCCAGCTCACTATGGGACAGGTCGGGCGAGACCCAGTACTTC.